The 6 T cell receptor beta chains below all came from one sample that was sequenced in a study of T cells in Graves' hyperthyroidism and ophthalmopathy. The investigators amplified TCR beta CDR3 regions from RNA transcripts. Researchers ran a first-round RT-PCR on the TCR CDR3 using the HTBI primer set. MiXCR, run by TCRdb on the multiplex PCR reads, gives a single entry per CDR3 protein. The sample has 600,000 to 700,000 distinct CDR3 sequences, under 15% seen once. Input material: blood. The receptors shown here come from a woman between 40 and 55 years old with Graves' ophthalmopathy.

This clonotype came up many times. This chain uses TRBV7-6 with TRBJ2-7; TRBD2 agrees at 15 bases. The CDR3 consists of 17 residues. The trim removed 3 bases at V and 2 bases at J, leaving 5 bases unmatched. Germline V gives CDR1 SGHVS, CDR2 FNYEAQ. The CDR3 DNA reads TGTGCCAGCAGCTTGGGGACTAGCGGGAGGTACGCCTACGAGCAGTACTTC. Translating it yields CASSLGTSGRYAYEQYF.

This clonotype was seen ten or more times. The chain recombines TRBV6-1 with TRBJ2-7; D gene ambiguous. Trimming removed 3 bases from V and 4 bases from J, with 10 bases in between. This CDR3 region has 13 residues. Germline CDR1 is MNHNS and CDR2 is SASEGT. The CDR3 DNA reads TGTGCCAGCAGTGATAGATCAGCTTACGAGCAGTACTTC. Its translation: CASSDRSAYEQYF.

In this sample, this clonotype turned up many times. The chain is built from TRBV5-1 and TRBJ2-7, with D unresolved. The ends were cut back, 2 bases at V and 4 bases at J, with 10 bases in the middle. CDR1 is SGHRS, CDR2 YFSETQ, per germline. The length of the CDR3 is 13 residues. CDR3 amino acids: CASSFAGLYEQYF. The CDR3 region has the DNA TGCGCCAGCAGCTTCGCAGGCTTATACGAGCAGTACTTC. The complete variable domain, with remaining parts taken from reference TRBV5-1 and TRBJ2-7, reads KAGVTQTPRYLIKTRGQQVTLSCSPISGHRSVSWYQQTPGQGLQFLFEYFSETQRNKGNFPGRFSGRQFSNSRSEMNVSTLELGDSALYLCASSFAGLYEQYFGPGTRLTVT.

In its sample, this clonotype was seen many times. The CDR3 DNA sequence: TGTGCCATCAGAGGGACAGGGCACGAGCAGTACTTC. Translated: CAIRGTGHEQYF. The rearrangement joins TRBV10-3 to TRBJ2-7; TRBD1 matches 9 bases. Trimming at V came to 6 bases and at J to 5 bases, leaving 2 bases not matched to a gene. Germline values: CDR1 ENHRY, CDR2 SYGVKD. This CDR3 has 12 residues.

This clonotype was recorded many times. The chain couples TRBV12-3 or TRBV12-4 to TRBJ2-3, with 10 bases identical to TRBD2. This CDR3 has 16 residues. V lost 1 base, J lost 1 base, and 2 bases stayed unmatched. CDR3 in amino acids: CASSLGGTSGTDTQYF. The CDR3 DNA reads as TGTGCCAGCAGTTTAGGGGGGACTAGCGGCACAGATACGCAGTATTTT.

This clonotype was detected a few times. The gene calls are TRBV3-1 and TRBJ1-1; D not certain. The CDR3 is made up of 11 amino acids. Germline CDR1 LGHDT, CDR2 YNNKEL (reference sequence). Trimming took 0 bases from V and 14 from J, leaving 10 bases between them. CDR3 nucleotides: TGTGCCAGCAGCCAAGATCAACGGGTATTCTTT. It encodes CASSQDQRVFF. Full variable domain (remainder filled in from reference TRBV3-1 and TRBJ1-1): DTAVSQTPKYLVTQMGNDKSIKCEQNLGHDTMYWYKQDSKKFLKIMFSYNNKELIINETVPNRFSPKSPDKAHLNLHINSLELGDSAVYFCASSQDQRVFFGQGTRLTVV.